This T cell receptor (beta chain) appears in the sequencing data of a study of post-analysis software for immune sequencing data. Included in the TCR beta cDNA libraries were unique molecular identifiers. TCRdb redid the calling of the PCR reads with MiXCR, one entry per CDR3 protein. The data show roughly 800,000 distinct CDR3 sequences, with roughly half seen just once and approximately 4.5% held by the top ten. Points on this clonotype: Its antigen remains unknown.

The study's findings and limits: Five or six TRBV segments were more frequent in patients than controls; TRBV5-6, TRBV5-1 and TRBV20-1 belonged to this group. Controls significantly exceeded multiple sclerosis patients in normalized Chao1 diversity.

CDR3 length: 11 residues. The V end was cut by 5 bases, the J end by 7 bases, with 11 bases between. Germline CDR1 is DFQATT and CDR2 is SNEGSKA (reference sequence). This sequence originates from a girl aged 5 to 17 with multiple sclerosis. The V and J genes are TRBV20-1 and TRBJ1-1; D remains unclear. The sample comprised blood. This chain's CDR3 is CSAGHGFEAFF. The CDR3 DNA reads as TGCAGTGCTGGGCACGGGTTTGAAGCTTTCTTT.